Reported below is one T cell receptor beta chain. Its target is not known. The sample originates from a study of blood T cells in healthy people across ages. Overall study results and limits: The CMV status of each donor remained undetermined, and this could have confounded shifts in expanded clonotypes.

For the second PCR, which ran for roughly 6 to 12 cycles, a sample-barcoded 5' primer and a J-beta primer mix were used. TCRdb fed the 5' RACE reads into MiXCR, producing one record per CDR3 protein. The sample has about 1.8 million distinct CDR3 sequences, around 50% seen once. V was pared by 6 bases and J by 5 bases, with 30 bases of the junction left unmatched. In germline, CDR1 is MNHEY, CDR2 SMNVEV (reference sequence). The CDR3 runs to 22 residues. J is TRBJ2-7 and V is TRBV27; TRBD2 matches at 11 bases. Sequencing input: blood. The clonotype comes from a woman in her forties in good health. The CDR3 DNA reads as TGTGCCAGCAGCCCCAACCAAGTTTTTGTAGCGGGGGGGCTAGGTTCTGGAGACGAGCAGTACTTC. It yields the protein CASSPNQVFVAGGLGSGDEQYF.